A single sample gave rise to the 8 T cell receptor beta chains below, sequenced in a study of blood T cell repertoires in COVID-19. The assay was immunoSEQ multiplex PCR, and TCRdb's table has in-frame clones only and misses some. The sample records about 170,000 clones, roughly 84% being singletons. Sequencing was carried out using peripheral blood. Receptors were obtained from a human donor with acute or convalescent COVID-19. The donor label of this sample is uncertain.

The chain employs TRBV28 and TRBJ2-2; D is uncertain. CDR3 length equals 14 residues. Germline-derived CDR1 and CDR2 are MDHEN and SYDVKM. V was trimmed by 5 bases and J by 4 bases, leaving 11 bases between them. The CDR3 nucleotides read TGTGCCAGCAGTCCCAGTGGCGGCACCGGGGAGCTGTTTTTT. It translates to CASSPSGGTGELFF.

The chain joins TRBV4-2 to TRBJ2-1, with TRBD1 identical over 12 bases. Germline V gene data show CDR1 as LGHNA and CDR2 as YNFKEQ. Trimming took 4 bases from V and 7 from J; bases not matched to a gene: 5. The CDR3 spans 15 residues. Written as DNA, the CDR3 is TGTGCCAGCAGCCGCCCGGGACAGGGGGCAAATGAGCAGTTCTTC. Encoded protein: CASSRPGQGANEQFF.

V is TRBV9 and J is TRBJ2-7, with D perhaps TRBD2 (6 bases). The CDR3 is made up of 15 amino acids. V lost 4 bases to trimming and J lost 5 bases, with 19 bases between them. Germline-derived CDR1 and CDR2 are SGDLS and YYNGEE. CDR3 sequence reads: CASSPQATRGHEQYF. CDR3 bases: TGTGCCAGCAGCCCTCAAGCGACTAGGGGCCACGAGCAGTACTTC. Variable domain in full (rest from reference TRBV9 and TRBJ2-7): DSGVTQTPKHLITATGQRVTLRCSPRSGDLSVYWYQQSLDQGLQFLIQYYNGEERAKGNILERFSAQQFPDLHSELNLSSLELGDSALYFCASSPQATRGHEQYFGPGTRLTVT.

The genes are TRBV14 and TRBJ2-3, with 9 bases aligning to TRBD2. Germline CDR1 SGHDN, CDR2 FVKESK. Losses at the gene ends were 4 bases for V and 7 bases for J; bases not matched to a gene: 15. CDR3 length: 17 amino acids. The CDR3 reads CASSLGSAGGQRNTQYF. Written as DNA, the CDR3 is TGTGCCAGCAGCCTAGGGTCGGCGGGGGGGCAGAGGAATACGCAGTATTTT.

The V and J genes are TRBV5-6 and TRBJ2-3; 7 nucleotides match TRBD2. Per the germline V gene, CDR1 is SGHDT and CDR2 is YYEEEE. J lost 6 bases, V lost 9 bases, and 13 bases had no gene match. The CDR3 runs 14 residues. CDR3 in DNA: TGTGCCACTCGAGCGGGGACCACCGGGGATACGCAGTATTTT. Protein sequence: CATRAGTTGDTQYF. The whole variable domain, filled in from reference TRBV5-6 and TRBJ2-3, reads DAGVTQSPTHLIKTRGQQVTLRCSPKSGHDTVSWYQQALGQGPQFIFQYYEEEERQRGNFPDRFSGHQFPNYSSELNVNALLLGDSALYLCATRAGTTGDTQYFGPGTRLTVL.

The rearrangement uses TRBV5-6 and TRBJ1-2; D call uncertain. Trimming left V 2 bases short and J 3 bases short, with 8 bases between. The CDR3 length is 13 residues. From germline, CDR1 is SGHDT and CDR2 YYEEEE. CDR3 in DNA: TGTGCCAGCAGCTTTACCCAGGACTATGGCTACACCTTC. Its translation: CASSFTQDYGYTF.

The CDR3 loop is CSVAGTGNTGELFF. The CDR3 DNA reads TGCAGCGTTGCGGGGACAGGGAACACCGGGGAGCTGTTTTTT. The V and J genes are TRBV29-1 and TRBJ2-2; 8 bases fit TRBD1. With 4 bases clipped from V and 1 base from J, the junction kept 2 bases outside the gene matches. The germline gives CDR1 SQVTM, CDR2 ANQGSEA. This CDR3 is 14 amino acids long.

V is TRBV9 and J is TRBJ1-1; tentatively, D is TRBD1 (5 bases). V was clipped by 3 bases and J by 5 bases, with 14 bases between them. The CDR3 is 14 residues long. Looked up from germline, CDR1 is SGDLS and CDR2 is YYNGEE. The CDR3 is CASSEGYGGTEAFF. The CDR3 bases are TGTGCCAGCAGCGAGGGATACGGGGGGACTGAAGCTTTCTTT.